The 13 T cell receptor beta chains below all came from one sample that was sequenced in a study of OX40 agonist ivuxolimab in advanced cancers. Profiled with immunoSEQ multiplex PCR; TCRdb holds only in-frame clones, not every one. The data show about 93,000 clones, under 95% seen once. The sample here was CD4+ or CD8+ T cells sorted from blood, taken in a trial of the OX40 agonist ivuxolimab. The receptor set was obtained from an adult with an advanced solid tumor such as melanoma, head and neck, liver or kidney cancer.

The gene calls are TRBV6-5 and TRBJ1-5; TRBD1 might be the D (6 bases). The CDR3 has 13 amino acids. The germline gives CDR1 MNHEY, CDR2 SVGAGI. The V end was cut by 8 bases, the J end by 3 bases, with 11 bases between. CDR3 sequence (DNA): TGTGCCAGCGCGACAGGTGTCAATCAGCCCCAGCATTTT. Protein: CASATGVNQPQHF.

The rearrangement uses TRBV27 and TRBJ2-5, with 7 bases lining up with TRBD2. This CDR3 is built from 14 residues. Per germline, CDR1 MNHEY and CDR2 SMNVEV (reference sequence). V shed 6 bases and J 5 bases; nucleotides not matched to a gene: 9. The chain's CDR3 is CASSPLGGRETQYF. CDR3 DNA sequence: TGTGCCAGCAGCCCCCTCGGGGGGAGGGAGACCCAGTACTTC.

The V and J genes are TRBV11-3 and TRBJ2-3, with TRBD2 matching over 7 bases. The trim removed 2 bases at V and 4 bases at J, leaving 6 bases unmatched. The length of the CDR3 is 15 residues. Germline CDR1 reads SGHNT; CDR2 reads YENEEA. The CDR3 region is CASSLTAGEADTQYF. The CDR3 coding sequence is TGTGCCAGCAGCTTAACCGCGGGGGAAGCAGATACGCAGTATTTT.

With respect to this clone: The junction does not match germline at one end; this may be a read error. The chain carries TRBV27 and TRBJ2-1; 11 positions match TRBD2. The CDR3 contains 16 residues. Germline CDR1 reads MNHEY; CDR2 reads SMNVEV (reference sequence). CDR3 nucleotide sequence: TGTGCCAGCAGTCTATCCGGGACTAGCGGCTACAATGAGCAGTTCTTC. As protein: CASSLSGTSGYNEQFF.

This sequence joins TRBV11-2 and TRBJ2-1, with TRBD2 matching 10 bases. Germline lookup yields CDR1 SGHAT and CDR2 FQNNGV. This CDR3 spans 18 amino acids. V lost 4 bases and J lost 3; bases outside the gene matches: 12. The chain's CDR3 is CASSSQSRLAGDYNEQFF. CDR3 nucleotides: TGTGCCAGCAGCTCCCAATCGAGGCTAGCGGGGGACTACAATGAGCAGTTCTTC.

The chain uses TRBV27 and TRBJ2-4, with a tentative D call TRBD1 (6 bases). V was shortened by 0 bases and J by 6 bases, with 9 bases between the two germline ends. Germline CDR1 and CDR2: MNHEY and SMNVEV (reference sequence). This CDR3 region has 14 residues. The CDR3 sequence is CASSLSPGVNIQYF. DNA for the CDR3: TGTGCCAGCAGTTTATCTCCAGGGGTAAACATTCAGTACTTC.

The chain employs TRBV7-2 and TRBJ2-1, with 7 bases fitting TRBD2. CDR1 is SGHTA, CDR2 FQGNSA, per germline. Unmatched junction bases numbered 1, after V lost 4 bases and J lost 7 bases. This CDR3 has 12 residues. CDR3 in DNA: TGTGCCAGCAGCTCGGGGGGAAATGAGCAGTTCTTC. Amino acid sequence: CASSSGGNEQFF.

CDR3 protein: CAVGGGLGEQYF. CDR3 sequence (DNA): TGTGCCGTGGGTGGAGGGCTAGGCGAGCAGTACTTC. J is TRBJ2-7 and V is TRBV27; a weak D match, TRBD2 (6 bases). CDR3 size: 12 residues. Trimming took 11 bases from V and 6 from J, leaving 17 bases between them. The V gene's germline CDR1 is MNHEY and CDR2 SMNVEV (reference sequence).

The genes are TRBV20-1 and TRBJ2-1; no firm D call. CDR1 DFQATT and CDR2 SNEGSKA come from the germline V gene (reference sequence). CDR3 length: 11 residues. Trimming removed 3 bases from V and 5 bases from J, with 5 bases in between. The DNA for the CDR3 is TGCAGTGCTAGTTTCGACAATGAGCAGTTCTTC. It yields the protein CSASFDNEQFF.

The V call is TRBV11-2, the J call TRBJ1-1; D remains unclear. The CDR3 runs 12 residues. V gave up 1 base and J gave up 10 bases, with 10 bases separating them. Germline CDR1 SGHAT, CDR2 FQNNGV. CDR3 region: CASSLAGSGAFF. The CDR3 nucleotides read TGTGCCAGCAGCTTAGCTGGAAGTGGAGCTTTCTTT.

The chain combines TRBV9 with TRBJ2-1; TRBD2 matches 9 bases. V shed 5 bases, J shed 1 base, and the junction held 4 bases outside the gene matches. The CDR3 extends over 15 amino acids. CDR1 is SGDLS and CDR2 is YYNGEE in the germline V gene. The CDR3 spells CASSVSGRSYNEQFF. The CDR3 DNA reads TGTGCCAGCAGTGTAAGCGGGAGGTCCTACAATGAGCAGTTCTTC.

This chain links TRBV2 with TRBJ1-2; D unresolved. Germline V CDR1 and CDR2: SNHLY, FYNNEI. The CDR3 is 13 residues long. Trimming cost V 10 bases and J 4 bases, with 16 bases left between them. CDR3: CATPLSSGYGYTF. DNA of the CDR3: TGTGCCACCCCTTTATCTTCGGGCTATGGCTACACCTTC.

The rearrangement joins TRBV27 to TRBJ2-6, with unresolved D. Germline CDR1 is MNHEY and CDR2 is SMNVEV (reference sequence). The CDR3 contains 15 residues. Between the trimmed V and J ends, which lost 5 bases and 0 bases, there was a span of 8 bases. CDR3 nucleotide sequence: TGTGCCAGCAGTCAGCAGTTCTCTGGGGCCAACGTCCTGACTTTC. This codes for CASSQQFSGANVLTF.